This passage covers 25 T cell receptor beta chains from one sample sequenced in a study of blood T cell repertoires in COVID-19. The assay was immunoSEQ multiplex PCR, and TCRdb's table has in-frame clones only and misses some. The table shows approximately 150,000 clones, with 70% to 90% occurring only once. Sequencing used peripheral blood. The receptors here all came from a man in his forties with acute or convalescent COVID-19.

The V call is TRBV5-4, the J call TRBJ2-5; 7 nucleotides agree with TRBD2. Germline values: CDR1 SGHNT, CDR2 YYREEE (reference sequence). V shed 6 bases and J 1 base; nucleotides not matched to a gene: 6. The CDR3 runs to 14 residues. Written as DNA, the CDR3 is TGTGCCAGCACTACAATAGCGGGCCAAGAGACCCAGTACTTC. Its translation: CASTTIAGQETQYF.

Worth noting for this clone: Other DNA sequences within the sample encode an identical CDR3. The CDR3 nucleotides are TGTGCCAGCACGTGGAACACTGAAGCTTTCTTT. This codes for CASTWNTEAFF. This sequence joins TRBV25-1 and TRBJ1-1; D is undetermined. The CDR3 consists of 11 residues. V was clipped by 7 bases and J by 1 base, with 4 bases between them. Germline CDR1 MGHDK, CDR2 SYGVNS.

The CDR3 bases are TGTGCCAGCAGTTTAAGGCAGGGGTTGTTCTTC. It encodes CASSLRQGLFF. The V gene is TRBV12-3 or TRBV12-4, the J gene TRBJ2-1; a possible D gene is TRBD1 (6 bases). Trimming took 2 bases from V and 15 from J, leaving 11 bases between them. The CDR3 consists of 11 residues.

The chain combines TRBV30 with TRBJ1-4, with TRBD1 as a possible D gene (6 bases). Between the trimmed V and J ends, which lost 2 bases and 8 bases, there was a span of 12 bases. Germline V CDR1 and CDR2: GTSNPN, SVGIG (reference sequence). The CDR3 is 13 amino acids. CDR3 coding DNA: TGTGCCTGGAGTTTGGGACAAAAGGAAAAACTGTTTTTT. Its protein is CAWSLGQKEKLFF. Full variable domain (outside the CDR3, taken from reference TRBV30 and TRBJ1-4): SQTIHQWPATLVQPVGSPLSLECTVEGTSNPNLYWYRQAAGRGLQLLFYSVGIGQISSEVPQNLSASRPQDRQFILSSKKLLLSDSGFYLCAWSLGQKEKLFFGSGTQLSVL.

The V call is TRBV6-5, the J call TRBJ1-5, with TRBD1 identical over 7 bases. The CDR3 spans 16 residues. Germline loops: CDR1 MNHEY, CDR2 SVGAGI. Trimming at V came to 2 bases and at J to 4 bases, leaving 8 bases not matched to a gene. The CDR3 DNA reads TGTGCCAGCAGTTACGCGTACCCAGGGGGGAATCAGCCCCAGCATTTT. Translation: CASSYAYPGGNQPQHF.

Here the CDR3 DNA reads TGTGCCAGCAGTTACTCGGGCAGGGTAGGAACAGATACGCAGTATTTT. This codes for CASSYSGRVGTDTQYF. The V call is TRBV6-5, the J call TRBJ2-3; TRBD1 might be the D (5 bases). Looked up from germline, CDR1 is MNHEY and CDR2 is SVGAGI. The CDR3 contains 16 residues. Trimming took off 0 bases at V and 3 bases at J, with 13 bases between the two ends.

This clone appeared a single time. This rearrangement joins TRBV9 to TRBJ1-3, with a tentative D call TRBD1 (5 bases). Germline V gene data show CDR1 as SGDLS and CDR2 as YYNGEE. The CDR3 spans 16 residues. Trimming cost V 0 bases and J 0 bases, with 10 bases left between them. CDR3 bases: TGTGCCAGCAGCGTAGTTGGGGCCGTCTCTGGAAACACCATATATTTT. Translation: CASSVVGAVSGNTIYF.

CDR3 nucleotide sequence: TGTGCCAGCAGCCCCCGGGAAGGGAACTATGGCTACACCTTC. The encoded protein is CASSPREGNYGYTF. This sequence joins TRBV9 and TRBJ1-2, with D hard to call. CDR3 length: 14 amino acids. Germline V lookup: CDR1 SGDLS, CDR2 YYNGEE. V lost 4 bases and J lost 2, with 12 bases in between. Based on the CDR3 plus reference TRBV9 and TRBJ1-2, the full variable domain is DSGVTQTPKHLITATGQRVTLRCSPRSGDLSVYWYQQSLDQGLQFLIQYYNGEERAKGNILERFSAQQFPDLHSELNLSSLELGDSALYFCASSPREGNYGYTFGSGTRLTVV.

The chain carries TRBV5-1 and TRBJ2-1, with D possibly TRBD1 on 6 matching bases. Trimming pared 7 bases from V and 1 base from J, leaving 18 bases between. The CDR3 has 16 residues. The V gene's germline CDR1 is SGHRS and CDR2 YFSETQ. The CDR3 loop is CASSGAGAMSYNEQFF. The DNA of the CDR3 is TGCGCCAGCTCCGGGGCAGGGGCTATGTCCTACAATGAGCAGTTCTTC.

The chain couples TRBV5-1 to TRBJ1-1; D possibly corresponds to TRBD1 (5 bases). The CDR3 is 16 amino acids. Trimming removed 3 bases from V and 3 bases from J, with 18 bases in between. Germline V CDR1 and CDR2: SGHRS, YFSETQ. The CDR3 loop is CASSWGDRGIDTEAFF. In DNA form, the CDR3 reads TGCGCCAGCAGCTGGGGCGACCGAGGCATCGACACTGAAGCTTTCTTT.

A few counts support this clone. The CDR3 reads CASSTMTGGDTGELFF. CDR3 coding DNA: TGTGCCAGCAGCACGATGACAGGGGGCGACACCGGGGAGCTGTTTTTT. This sequence joins TRBV9 and TRBJ2-2; 10 positions agree with TRBD1. This CDR3 contains 16 residues. Looked up from germline, CDR1 is SGDLS and CDR2 is YYNGEE. Unmatched junction bases numbered 6, after V lost 4 bases and J lost 3 bases.

The rearrangement uses TRBV5-5 and TRBJ2-3; D possibly corresponds to TRBD2 (6 bases). The CDR3 extends over 14 amino acids. Germline V gives CDR1 SGHKS, CDR2 YYEKEE (reference sequence). V gave up 3 bases and J gave up 1 base, with 9 bases separating them. CDR3 bases: TGTGCCAGCAGCTCGGGGGACGGCACAGATACGCAGTATTTT. It is translated as CASSSGDGTDTQYF. Combining the CDR3 with reference TRBV5-5 and TRBJ2-3 gives the whole variable domain DAGVTQSPTHLIKTRGQQVTLRCSPISGHKSVSWYQQVLGQGPQFIFQYYEKEERGRGNFPDRFSARQFPNYSSELNVNALLLGDSALYLCASSSGDGTDTQYFGPGTRLTVL.

V gene TRBV19 combines with J gene TRBJ2-7, with D possibly being TRBD2 (6 bases). Germline V gene lookup returns CDR1 LNHDA and CDR2 SQIVND (reference sequence). V was clipped by 4 bases and J by 4 bases, with 29 bases between them. The CDR3 extends over 19 amino acids. The CDR3 protein is CASSTAFVGGVGGAYEQYF. Written as DNA, the CDR3 is TGTGCCAGTAGTACCGCTTTTGTTGGCGGGGTTGGAGGCGCTTACGAGCAGTACTTC.

The CDR3: CASSLGTSGGFLSQYF. The CDR3, as DNA: TGTGCCAGCAGCTTGGGGACTAGCGGGGGGTTCCTATCCCAGTATTTT. The chain uses TRBV7-2 and TRBJ2-3; the match to TRBD2 covers 15 bases. The CDR3 covers 16 residues. The V gene end was trimmed by 3 bases and the J gene end by 12 bases; junction bases not matched to a gene: 10. CDR1 is SGHTA and CDR2 is FQGNSA in the germline V gene.

V usage is TRBV28 and J usage is TRBJ1-4; perhaps TRBD1 as D (5 bases). V was clipped by 8 bases and J by 3 bases, with 13 bases between them. Germline V gene data show CDR1 as MDHEN and CDR2 as SYDVKM. The CDR3 length is 14 residues. CDR3 sequence reads: CASVPGLPNEKLFF. The CDR3 DNA reads TGTGCCAGCGTACCAGGGCTACCTAATGAAAAACTGTTTTTT.

V and J are TRBV24-1 and TRBJ1-5; D gene uncertain. Germline lookup yields CDR1 KGHDR and CDR2 SFDVKD. This CDR3 region has 15 residues. V gave up 3 bases and J gave up 4 bases, with 12 bases separating them. The CDR3 spells CATSDPSHGNQPQHF. The CDR3 DNA reads as TGTGCCACCAGTGATCCCTCACACGGGAATCAGCCCCAGCATTTT.

The chain is built from TRBV14 and TRBJ1-2; 7 positions agree with TRBD1. The germline V gene has CDR1 SGHDN and CDR2 FVKESK. The CDR3 runs 13 residues. After removal of 5 bases from V and 8 bases from J, the junction contained 8 bases not matched to a gene. The CDR3 coding sequence is TGTGCCAGCAGCTCTCATTACAGGGGCGGCTACACCTTC. Encoded protein: CASSSHYRGGYTF.

The chain has TRBV7-8 and TRBJ1-1; 7 positions agree with TRBD1. The CDR3 is 15 residues long. Unmatched junction bases numbered 5, after V lost 1 base and J lost 3 bases. The germline gives CDR1 SGHVS, CDR2 FQNEAQ. CDR3 in DNA: TGTGCCAGCAGCTTAGTAGGGGGCCAGGACACTGAAGCTTTCTTT. Residues: CASSLVGGQDTEAFF.

The gene calls are TRBV7-4 and TRBJ1-5; D unclear. The CDR3 runs to 15 residues. Per the germline V gene, CDR1 is SGHVT and CDR2 is SQSDAQ. The ends were cut back, 7 bases at V and 0 bases at J, with 13 bases in the middle. The CDR3 sequence: CASTLRSHSNQPQHF. The CDR3 nucleotides read TGTGCCAGCACCTTGAGAAGTCATAGCAATCAGCCCCAGCATTTT.

The chain uses TRBV7-9 and TRBJ2-3; 7 positions agree with TRBD2. This CDR3 is 16 amino acids long. The V and J ends lost 7 bases and 0 bases, in that order; junction bases with no gene match: 10. Germline V gene data show CDR1 as SEHNR and CDR2 as FQNEAQ (reference sequence). The CDR3 protein is CASTGLGTTSTDTQYF. The CDR3 nucleotides read TGTGCCAGCACCGGCCTCGGGACTACTAGCACAGATACGCAGTATTTT.

The chain is built from TRBV5-4 and TRBJ2-5; TRBD1 might be the D (6 bases). The CDR3 runs 15 residues. V was clipped by 5 bases and J by 1 base, with 15 bases between them. Germline V gene data show CDR1 as SGHNT and CDR2 as YYREEE (reference sequence). The CDR3 spells CASRTFQTGQETQYF. The CDR3 DNA is TGTGCCAGCAGGACATTTCAGACAGGCCAAGAGACCCAGTACTTC.

Note on this clone: The junction and the germline gene differ at one end; a read error may be behind it. V gene TRBV18 combines with J gene TRBJ2-3, with D perhaps matching TRBD2 (7 bases). Germline values: CDR1 KGHSH, CDR2 LQKENI. The CDR3 runs 16 residues. CDR3 coding DNA: TGTGTCAGCTCACGTTTCGGGGGGCTTGGCACAGATACGCAGTATTTT. It codes for CVSSRFGGLGTDTQYF.

J is TRBJ2-2 and V is TRBV24-1; D is possibly TRBD1 (6 bases). Germline V gene lookup returns CDR1 KGHDR and CDR2 SFDVKD. Between the trimmed V and J ends, which lost 12 bases and 4 bases, there was a span of 14 bases. This CDR3 is 13 amino acids long. The CDR3 DNA reads TGTGCCTCTACAGGGATGAGCACCGGGGAGCTGTTTTTT. Amino acid sequence: CASTGMSTGELFF.

The chain couples TRBV28 to TRBJ1-4; the D gene is possibly TRBD1 (6 bases). Trimming removed 5 bases from V and 4 bases from J, with 17 bases in between. This CDR3 is built from 16 residues. Germline V CDR1 and CDR2: MDHEN, SYDVKM. The CDR3 region has the DNA TGTGCCAGCAGTCCCTCCGACAGGAGCGATAATGAAAAACTGTTTTTT. Its translation: CASSPSDRSDNEKLFF.

This chain joins TRBV27 and TRBJ1-2; 7 bases align to TRBD1. The CDR3 sequence is 16 residues long. V was pared by 6 bases and J by 8 bases, with 18 bases of the junction left unmatched. CDR1 and CDR2 from the germline V gene are MNHEY and SMNVEV (reference sequence). CDR3 sequence reads: CASSPVYRGRGGGYTF. The CDR3 DNA reads TGTGCCAGCAGCCCAGTATACAGGGGTCGGGGAGGAGGCTACACCTTC.